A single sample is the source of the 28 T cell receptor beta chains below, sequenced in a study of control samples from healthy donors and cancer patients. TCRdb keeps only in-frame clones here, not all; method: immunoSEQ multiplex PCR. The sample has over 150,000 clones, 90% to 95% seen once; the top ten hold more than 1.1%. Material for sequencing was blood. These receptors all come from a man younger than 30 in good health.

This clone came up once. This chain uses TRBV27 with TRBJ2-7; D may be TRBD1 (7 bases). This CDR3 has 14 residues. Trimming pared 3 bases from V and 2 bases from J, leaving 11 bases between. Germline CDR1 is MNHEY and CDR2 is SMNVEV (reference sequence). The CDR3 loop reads CASSFGGTAYEQYF. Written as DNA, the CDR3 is TGTGCCAGCAGTTTCGGAGGGACAGCCTACGAGCAGTACTTC.

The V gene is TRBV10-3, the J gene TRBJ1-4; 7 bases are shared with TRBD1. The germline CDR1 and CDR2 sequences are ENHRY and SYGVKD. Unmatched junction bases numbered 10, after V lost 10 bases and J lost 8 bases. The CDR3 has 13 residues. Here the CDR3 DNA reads TGTGCCAATACGACAGGGTCGGGGGAAAAACTGTTTTTT. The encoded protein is CANTTGSGEKLFF.

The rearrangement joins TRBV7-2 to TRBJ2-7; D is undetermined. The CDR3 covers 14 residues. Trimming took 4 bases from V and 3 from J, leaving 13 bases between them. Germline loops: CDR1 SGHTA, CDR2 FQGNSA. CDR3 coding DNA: TGTGCCAGCAGCTCGCCCCCCGGTAACTACGAGCAGTACTTC. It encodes CASSSPPGNYEQYF.

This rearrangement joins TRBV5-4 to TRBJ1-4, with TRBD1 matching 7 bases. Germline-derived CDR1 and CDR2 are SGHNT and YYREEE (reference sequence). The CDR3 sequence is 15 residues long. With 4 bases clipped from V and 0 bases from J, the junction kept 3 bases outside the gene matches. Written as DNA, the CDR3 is TGTGCCAGCAGCACCGGGACAGCAACTAATGAAAAACTGTTTTTT. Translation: CASSTGTATNEKLFF.

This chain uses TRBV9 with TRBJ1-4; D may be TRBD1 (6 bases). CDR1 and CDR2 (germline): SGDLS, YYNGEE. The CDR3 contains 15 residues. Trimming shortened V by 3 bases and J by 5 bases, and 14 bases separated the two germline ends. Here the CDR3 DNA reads TGTGCCAGCAGCGCGTTTATGGGGGCGAATGAAAAACTGTTTTTT. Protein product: CASSAFMGANEKLFF. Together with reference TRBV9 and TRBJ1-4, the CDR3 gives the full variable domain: DSGVTQTPKHLITATGQRVTLRCSPRSGDLSVYWYQQSLDQGLQFLIQYYNGEERAKGNILERFSAQQFPDLHSELNLSSLELGDSALYFCASSAFMGANEKLFFGSGTQLSVL.

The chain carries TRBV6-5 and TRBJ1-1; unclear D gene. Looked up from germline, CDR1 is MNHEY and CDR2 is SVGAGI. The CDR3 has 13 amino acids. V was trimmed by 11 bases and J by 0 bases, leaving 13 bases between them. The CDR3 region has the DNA TGTGCCTGCAAAAGGGTCATGAACACTGAAGCTTTCTTT. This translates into CACKRVMNTEAFF.

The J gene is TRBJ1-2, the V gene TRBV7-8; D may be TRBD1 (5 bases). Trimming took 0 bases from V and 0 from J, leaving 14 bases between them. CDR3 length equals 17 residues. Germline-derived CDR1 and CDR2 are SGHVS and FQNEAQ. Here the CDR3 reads CASSLAIQGRTNYGYTF. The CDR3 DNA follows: TGTGCCAGCAGCTTAGCGATCCAGGGAAGGACTAACTATGGCTACACCTTC.

The CDR3 DNA follows: TGTGCCAGCAGCCCTGGGGAGTCTGGGGAGCTGTTTTTT. Amino acid sequence: CASSPGESGELFF. The chain has TRBV11-2 and TRBJ2-2, with D possibly matching TRBD2 (5 bases). The V and J ends lost 5 bases and 8 bases respectively, with 12 bases between them. This CDR3 is 13 amino acids long. Germline V gives CDR1 SGHAT, CDR2 FQNNGV.

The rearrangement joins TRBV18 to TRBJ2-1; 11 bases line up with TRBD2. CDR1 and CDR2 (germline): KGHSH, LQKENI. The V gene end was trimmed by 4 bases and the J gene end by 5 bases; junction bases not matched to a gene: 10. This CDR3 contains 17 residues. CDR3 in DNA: TGTGCCAGCTCACAATCAAGGACTAGCGGGCAAAACAATGAGCAGTTCTTC. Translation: CASSQSRTSGQNNEQFF. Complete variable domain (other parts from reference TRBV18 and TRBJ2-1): NAGVMQNPRHLVRRRGQEARLRCSPMKGHSHVYWYRQLPEEGLKFMVYLQKENIIDESGMPKERFSAEFPKEGPSILRIQQVVRGDSAAYFCASSQSRTSGQNNEQFFGPGTRLTVL.

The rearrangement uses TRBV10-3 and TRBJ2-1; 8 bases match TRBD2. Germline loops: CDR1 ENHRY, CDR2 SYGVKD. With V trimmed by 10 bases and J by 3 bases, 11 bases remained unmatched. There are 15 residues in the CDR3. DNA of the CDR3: TGTGCCACGAAAGACCTTCGGGGGGGCTACAATGAGCAGTTCTTC. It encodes CATKDLRGGYNEQFF.

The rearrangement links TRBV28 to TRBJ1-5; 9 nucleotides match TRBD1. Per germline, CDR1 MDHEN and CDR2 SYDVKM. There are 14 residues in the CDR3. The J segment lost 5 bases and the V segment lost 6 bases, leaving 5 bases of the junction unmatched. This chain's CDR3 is CASRTDRGHQPQHF. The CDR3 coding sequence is TGTGCCAGCAGAACGGACAGGGGACATCAGCCCCAGCATTTT.

The chain's CDR3 is CASSVDPGPGNTEAFF. CDR3 sequence (DNA): TGTGCCAGCAGCGTAGACCCAGGGCCAGGAAACACTGAAGCTTTCTTT. V and J are TRBV9 and TRBJ1-1; a weak D match, TRBD1 (5 bases). V was pared by 0 bases and J by 2 bases, with 14 bases between. This CDR3 region has 16 residues. The germline V gene encodes CDR1 SGDLS and CDR2 YYNGEE.

The CDR3 reads CASSLLGTDTQYF. Here the CDR3 DNA reads TGCGCCAGCAGCCTCCTTGGCACAGATACGCAGTATTTT. The chain joins TRBV5-1 to TRBJ2-3; D is undetermined. The CDR3 loop spans 13 amino acids. The V gene lost 4 bases and the J gene lost 1 base, with 7 bases spanning the gap. CDR1 and CDR2 from the germline V gene are SGHRS and YFSETQ.

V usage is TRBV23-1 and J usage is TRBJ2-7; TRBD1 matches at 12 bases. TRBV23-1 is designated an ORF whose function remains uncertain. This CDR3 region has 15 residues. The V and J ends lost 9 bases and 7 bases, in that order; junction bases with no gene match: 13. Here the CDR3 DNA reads TGCGCCAGAGATAGAATCCGGGACAGGGGGCTGGAGCAGTACTTC. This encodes CARDRIRDRGLEQYF.

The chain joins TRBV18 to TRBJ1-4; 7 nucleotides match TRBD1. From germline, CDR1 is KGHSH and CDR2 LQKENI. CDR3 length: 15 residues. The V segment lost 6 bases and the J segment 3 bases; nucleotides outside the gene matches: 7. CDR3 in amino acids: CASSYTQGANEKLFF. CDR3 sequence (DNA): TGTGCCAGCTCTTATACTCAGGGGGCTAATGAAAAACTGTTTTTT.

CDR3: CASRIRGTTYEQYF. In DNA form, the CDR3 reads TGTGCCAGCAGAATCCGAGGGACGACCTACGAGCAGTACTTC. The chain joins TRBV5-6 to TRBJ2-7, with D possibly being TRBD1 or TRBD2 (5 bases each). This CDR3 has 14 residues. CDR1 and CDR2 from the germline V gene are SGHDT and YYEEEE. Trimming removed 5 bases from V and 2 bases from J, with 14 bases in between.

The CDR3 DNA sequence: TGCGCCAGCAGCTTGGCTGCAGGGGTCACCGGGGAGCTGTTTTTT. Protein: CASSLAAGVTGELFF. The chain is built from TRBV5-1 and TRBJ2-2, with D perhaps TRBD1 (6 bases). Trimming stripped 0 bases from V and 4 bases from J, with 10 bases between. Looked up from germline, CDR1 is SGHRS and CDR2 is YFSETQ. The CDR3 loop spans 15 amino acids. The full variable domain, rest sourced from reference TRBV5-1 and TRBJ2-2, is KAGVTQTPRYLIKTRGQQVTLSCSPISGHRSVSWYQQTPGQGLQFLFEYFSETQRNKGNFPGRFSGRQFSNSRSEMNVSTLELGDSALYLCASSLAAGVTGELFFGEGSRLTVL.

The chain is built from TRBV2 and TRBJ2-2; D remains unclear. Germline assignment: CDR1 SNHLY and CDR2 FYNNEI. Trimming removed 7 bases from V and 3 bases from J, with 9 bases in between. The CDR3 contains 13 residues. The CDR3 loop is CASTELHTGELFF. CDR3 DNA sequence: TGTGCCAGCACCGAACTACACACCGGGGAGCTGTTTTTT.

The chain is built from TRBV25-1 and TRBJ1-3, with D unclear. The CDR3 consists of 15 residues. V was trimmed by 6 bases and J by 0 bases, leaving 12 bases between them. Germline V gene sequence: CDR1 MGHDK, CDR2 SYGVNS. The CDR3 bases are TGTGCCAGCAGCTCGACATCGGGCTCTGGAAACACCATATATTTT. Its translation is CASSSTSGSGNTIYF.

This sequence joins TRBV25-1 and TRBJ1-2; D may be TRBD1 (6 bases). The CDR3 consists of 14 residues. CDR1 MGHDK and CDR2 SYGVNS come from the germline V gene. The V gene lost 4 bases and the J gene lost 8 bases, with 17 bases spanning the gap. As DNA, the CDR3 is TGTGCCAGCAGTGTTAAGGGGGGAAGTGGCGGCTACACCTTC. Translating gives CASSVKGGSGGYTF.

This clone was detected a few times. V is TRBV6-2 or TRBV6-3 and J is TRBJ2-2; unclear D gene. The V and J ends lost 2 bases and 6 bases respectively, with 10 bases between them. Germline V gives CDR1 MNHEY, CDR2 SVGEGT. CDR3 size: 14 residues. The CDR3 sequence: CASSYVMAAGELFF. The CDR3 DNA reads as TGTGCCAGCAGTTACGTTATGGCTGCCGGGGAGCTGTTTTTT.

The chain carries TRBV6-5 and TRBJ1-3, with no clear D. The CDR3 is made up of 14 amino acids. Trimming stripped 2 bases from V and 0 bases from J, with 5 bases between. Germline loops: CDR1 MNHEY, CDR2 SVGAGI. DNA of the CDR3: TGTGCCAGCAGTTACGACCTCTCTGGAAACACCATATATTTT. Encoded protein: CASSYDLSGNTIYF.

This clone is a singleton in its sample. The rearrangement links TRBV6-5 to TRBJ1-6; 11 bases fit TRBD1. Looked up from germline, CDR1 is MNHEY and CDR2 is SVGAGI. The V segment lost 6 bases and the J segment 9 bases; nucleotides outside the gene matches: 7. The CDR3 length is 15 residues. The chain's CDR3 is CASRLPGTGGSPLHF. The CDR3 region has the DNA TGTGCCAGCAGACTACCCGGGACAGGGGGTTCACCCCTCCACTTT.

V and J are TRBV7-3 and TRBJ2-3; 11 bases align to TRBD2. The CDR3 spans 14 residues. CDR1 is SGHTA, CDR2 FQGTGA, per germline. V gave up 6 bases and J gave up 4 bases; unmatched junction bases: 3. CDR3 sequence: CASSFSGGADTQYF. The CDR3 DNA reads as TGTGCCAGCAGTTTTAGCGGGGGGGCAGATACGCAGTATTTT.

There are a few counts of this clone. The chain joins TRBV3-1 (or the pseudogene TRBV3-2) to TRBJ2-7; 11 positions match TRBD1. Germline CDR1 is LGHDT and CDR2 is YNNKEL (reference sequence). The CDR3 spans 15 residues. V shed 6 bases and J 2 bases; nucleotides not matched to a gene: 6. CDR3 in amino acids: CASRGTGGRAYEQYF. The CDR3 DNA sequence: TGTGCCAGCAGGGGGACAGGGGGTAGAGCCTACGAGCAGTACTTC.

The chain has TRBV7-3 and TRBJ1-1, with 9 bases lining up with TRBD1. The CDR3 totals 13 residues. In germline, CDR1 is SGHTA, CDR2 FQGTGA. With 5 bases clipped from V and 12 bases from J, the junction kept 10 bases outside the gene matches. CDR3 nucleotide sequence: TGTGCCAGCAGCCCGGGACAGGGTTTGATGACTTTCTTT. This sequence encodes CASSPGQGLMTFF.

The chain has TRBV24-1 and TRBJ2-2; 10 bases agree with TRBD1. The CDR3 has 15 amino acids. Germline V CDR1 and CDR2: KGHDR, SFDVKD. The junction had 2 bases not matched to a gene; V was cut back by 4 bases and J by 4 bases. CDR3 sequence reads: CATSDWDRGTGELFF. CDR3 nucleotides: TGTGCCACCAGTGACTGGGACAGGGGCACCGGGGAGCTGTTTTTT.

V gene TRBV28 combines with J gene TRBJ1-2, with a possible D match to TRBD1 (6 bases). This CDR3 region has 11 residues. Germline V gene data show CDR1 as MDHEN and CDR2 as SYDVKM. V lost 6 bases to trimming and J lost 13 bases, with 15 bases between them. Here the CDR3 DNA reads TGTGCCAGCAGGGGGCAGGGGCGAGGCACCTTC. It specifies CASRGQGRGTF.